This TCR beta chain was identified in a study of CD4+ T cells in melanoma. Libraries were prepared by immunoSEQ multiplex PCR; TCRdb keeps only in-frame clonotypes and omits some of them. Among over 45,000 clones listed, roughly three quarters were seen once. The CDR3 length is 13 residues. V was shortened by 0 bases and J by 7 bases, with 7 bases between the two germline ends. Germline CDR1 is MGHRA and CDR2 is YSYEKL. In its sample, this clone ranks as medium-sized. Other DNA sequences in this specimen translate into the identical CDR3. Sequences were obtained from tumor tissue. The clonotype originates from a human donor with melanoma. The V gene is TRBV4-1, the J gene TRBJ1-5, with TRBD1 as a possible D gene (6 bases). CDR3 nucleotide sequence: TGCGCCAGCAGCCAAGATAGGGGGCAGCCCCAGCATTTT. This gives the protein CASSQDRGQPQHF.